One T cell receptor beta chain is described in this entry. Its cognate antigen is unknown. The data were taken from a study of CD4 T cells in relation to SARS-CoV-2 and coronaviruses. Overall study: PBMCs were cultured with antigen for approximately nine days before TCR beta sequencing. Notes on the study in general: Samples before the pandemic and after infection were not matched within any donor. Monoreactive clones expanded significantly more to SARS-CoV-2 than crossreactive clones did.

The assay was immunoSEQ multiplex PCR, and TCRdb's table has in-frame clones only and misses some. The sample has around 31,000 clones; more than 70% are singletons. The V end was cut by 7 bases, the J end by 7 bases, with 11 bases between. Germline values: CDR1 LNHDA, CDR2 SQIVND (reference sequence). There are 12 residues in the CDR3. The unexposed donors gave CD4+ T cells in 2011-2018, prior to COVID-19. After more than eight days of culture, CD4+ T cells were isolated. Testing used SARS-CoV-2 S/N and four cold-coronavirus spikes on unexposed-donor CD4+ T cells, cells permitting. The receptor was derived from a human donor in good health. The V call is TRBV19, the J call TRBJ2-4, with D possibly TRBD1 on 5 matching bases. The sample comprised CD4+ T cells from PBMCs, cultured in vitro. The CDR3 nucleotides read TGTGCCAGTATGACAGCTCGCAACATTCAGTACTTC. This encodes CASMTARNIQYF.